Following are 18 T cell receptor beta chains from one sample sequenced in a study of T cell changes during pregnancy in multiple sclerosis. The method was immunoSEQ multiplex PCR; TCRdb's version includes in-frame clones alone and lacks a portion of them. This table holds some 55,000 clones, around 92% found once. The sequenced sample was peripheral blood, obtained after pregnancy. All receptors derive from a female donor in good health, enrolled as a control in a pregnancy study.

The V call is TRBV19, the J call TRBJ1-5, with D maybe TRBD1 (6 bases). The germline CDR1 and CDR2 sequences are LNHDA and SQIVND (reference sequence). This CDR3 is 14 amino acids long. Trimming removed 3 bases from V and 6 bases from J, with 12 bases in between. The CDR3 DNA is TGTGCCAGTAGTATCCGGGGGGGGCGTCAGCCCCAGCATTTT. This sequence encodes CASSIRGGRQPQHF.

The rearrangement joins TRBV5-5 to TRBJ2-2; D ambiguous. V was trimmed by 5 bases and J by 2 bases, leaving 19 bases between them. CDR3 length: 17 residues. Per germline, CDR1 SGHKS and CDR2 YYEKEE (reference sequence). The CDR3 region is CASRLSFSAGNTGELFF. The CDR3 coding sequence is TGTGCCAGCAGGTTGTCATTCTCGGCAGGTAACACCGGGGAGCTGTTTTTT.

The V gene is TRBV19, the J gene TRBJ2-1; the D gene is possibly TRBD2 (6 bases). V lost 3 bases and J 0 bases, leaving 12 bases between the germline ends. The germline gives CDR1 LNHDA, CDR2 SQIVND (reference sequence). The CDR3 sequence is 16 residues long. CDR3 amino acids: CASSMPGDFSYNEQFF. The DNA for the CDR3 is TGTGCCAGTAGTATGCCCGGGGACTTCTCCTACAATGAGCAGTTCTTC.

The rearrangement joins TRBV2 to TRBJ2-3, with 13 bases matching TRBD2. The germline CDR1 and CDR2 sequences are SNHLY and FYNNEI. The CDR3 has 17 amino acids. V shed 2 bases, J shed 4 bases, and the junction held 6 bases outside the gene matches. The CDR3 sequence: CASSEPGTSGEADTQYF. CDR3 DNA sequence: TGTGCCAGCAGTGAACCCGGGACTAGCGGGGAGGCAGATACGCAGTATTTT. The full variable domain, rest sourced from reference TRBV2 and TRBJ2-3, is EPEVTQTPSHQVTQMGQEVILRCVPISNHLYFYWYRQILGQKVEFLVSFYNNEISEKSEIFDDQFSVERPDGSNFTLKIRSTKLEDSAMYFCASSEPGTSGEADTQYFGPGTRLTVL.

The V call is TRBV19, the J call TRBJ1-2; D is ambiguous. The CDR3 runs to 17 residues. CDR1 LNHDA and CDR2 SQIVND come from the germline V gene (reference sequence). V was cut by 1 base and J by 0 bases, with 15 bases left in between. CDR3 DNA: TGTGCCAGTAGTATAGGTACAGAACAATCGTCTAACTATGGCTACACCTTC. Encoded protein: CASSIGTEQSSNYGYTF. Together with reference TRBV19 and TRBJ1-2, the CDR3 gives the full variable domain: DGGITQSPKYLFRKEGQNVTLSCEQNLNHDAMYWYRQDPGQGLRLIYYSQIVNDFQKGDIAEGYSVSREKKESFPLTVTSAQKNPTAFYLCASSIGTEQSSNYGYTFGSGTRLTVV.

The V call is TRBV19, the J call TRBJ2-4, with TRBD2 matching over 9 bases. The CDR3 extends over 17 amino acids. The trim removed 3 bases at V and 6 bases at J, leaving 12 bases unmatched. Germline V gene data show CDR1 as LNHDA and CDR2 as SQIVND (reference sequence). For the CDR3, the DNA is TGTGCCAGTAGTATTGGGGTAGCGGGAGAGGTGGGAAACATTCAGTACTTC. Amino acids: CASSIGVAGEVGNIQYF.

The chain is built from TRBV20-1 and TRBJ1-2, with D uncertain. With 3 bases removed from V and 7 bases from J, the gap between germline ends came to 6 bases. The CDR3 extends over 10 amino acids. CDR1 is DFQATT, CDR2 SNEGSKA, per germline (reference sequence). The CDR3 nucleotides read TGCAGTGCTAGTCTGGCTGGCTACACCTTC. Amino acid sequence: CSASLAGYTF.

This clone was seen more than once but under ten times. The chain recombines TRBV10-3 with TRBJ1-4; 7 positions match TRBD1. This CDR3 has 13 amino acids. V was clipped by 3 bases and J by 5 bases; unmatched bases: 0. In germline, CDR1 is ENHRY, CDR2 SYGVKD. The CDR3 sequence is CAISDRGNEKLFF. The CDR3 DNA reads as TGTGCCATCAGTGACAGGGGGAATGAAAAACTGTTTTTT.

This chain uses TRBV4-2 with TRBJ2-7, with D perhaps TRBD2 (6 bases). Germline V gives CDR1 LGHNA, CDR2 YNFKEQ. This CDR3 comprises 14 residues. V shed 1 base and J shed 4 bases, with 11 bases lying between them. The CDR3 reads CASSQGAGRYEQYF. CDR3 DNA sequence: TGTGCCAGCAGCCAAGGGGCAGGGAGGTACGAGCAGTACTTC.

The rearrangement links TRBV7-9 to TRBJ2-4; tentative D call: TRBD2 (5 bases). This CDR3 has 15 amino acids. The ends were cut back, 2 bases at V and 7 bases at J, with 15 bases in the middle. Germline CDR1 is SEHNR and CDR2 is FQNEAQ (reference sequence). CDR3 sequence reads: CASSLSTFRGNIQYF. CDR3 in DNA: TGTGCCAGCAGCTTATCAACGTTTCGAGGGAACATTCAGTACTTC.

This chain links TRBV6-6 with TRBJ1-2, with 8 bases fitting TRBD1. The junction had 13 bases not matched to a gene; V was cut back by 6 bases and J by 10 bases. The CDR3 loop spans 14 amino acids. Germline V lookup: CDR1 MNHNY, CDR2 SVGAGI (reference sequence). The CDR3 DNA follows: TGTGCCAGCAGCCGCGGAGCGGGACAGGCATTCTACACCTTC. Its translation is CASSRGAGQAFYTF.

V and J are TRBV6-5 and TRBJ1-6, with TRBD1 matching 9 bases. Germline V gene data show CDR1 as MNHEY and CDR2 as SVGAGI. J was trimmed by 10 bases and V by 8 bases; bases with no gene match: 6. The CDR3 is made up of 13 amino acids. CDR3 protein: CASGRTGVSPLHF. In DNA form, the CDR3 reads TGTGCCAGCGGGAGGACAGGGGTCTCACCCCTCCACTTT.

This chain links TRBV6-1 with TRBJ1-5; D remains ambiguous. Trimming shortened V by 1 base and J by 7 bases, and 11 bases separated the two germline ends. Germline lookup yields CDR1 MNHNS and CDR2 SASEGT. This CDR3 has 14 amino acids. The CDR3 region has the DNA TGTGCCAGCAGTGAAGGGGAGGGAGGGCAGCCCCAGCATTTT. Translation: CASSEGEGGQPQHF.

The chain employs TRBV5-1 and TRBJ1-2; TRBD1 agrees at 8 bases. V was pared by 4 bases and J by 2 bases, with 7 bases of the junction left unmatched. The CDR3 is 15 residues long. Per the germline V gene, CDR1 is SGHRS and CDR2 is YFSETQ. The CDR3 region has the DNA TGCGCCAGCAGCGCCCCGGGACAGGCAAACTATGGCTACACCTTC. This codes for CASSAPGQANYGYTF.

The V call is TRBV10-3, the J call TRBJ1-1; the match to TRBD1 covers 11 bases. Germline values: CDR1 ENHRY, CDR2 SYGVKD. The CDR3 consists of 15 residues. V was clipped by 8 bases and J by 0 bases; unmatched bases: 5. The CDR3: CAIGGTGGMNTEAFF. The CDR3 DNA reads TGTGCCATCGGCGGGACAGGGGGAATGAACACTGAAGCTTTCTTT.

V usage is TRBV19 and J usage is TRBJ2-5; a possible D gene is TRBD1 (6 bases). Trimming took 5 bases from V and 7 from J, leaving 14 bases between them. The CDR3 has 13 amino acids. Germline loops: CDR1 LNHDA, CDR2 SQIVND (reference sequence). The CDR3 nucleotides are TGTGCCAGTAGTCCGCGACAGACAGGGACCCAGTACTTC. Protein: CASSPRQTGTQYF.

The chain recombines TRBV13 with TRBJ1-4; D possibly corresponds to TRBD1 (5 bases). Germline assignment: CDR1 PRHDT and CDR2 FYEKMQ (reference sequence). Trimming removed 2 bases from V and 4 bases from J, with 17 bases in between. CDR3 length: 17 amino acids. The CDR3 DNA is TGTGCCAGCAGCTTACGTTCAGGGCCGATGAATAATGAAAAACTGTTTTTT. As protein: CASSLRSGPMNNEKLFF.

The V gene is TRBV27, the J gene TRBJ1-4, with a tentative D call TRBD1 (5 bases). The CDR3 is 14 residues long. Germline V gene lookup returns CDR1 MNHEY and CDR2 SMNVEV (reference sequence). V dropped 3 bases and J dropped 6 bases, with 11 bases sitting between them. CDR3 coding DNA: TGTGCCAGCAGTTTCGGGGGGAGGGATGAAAAACTGTTTTTT. Protein sequence: CASSFGGRDEKLFF.